Listed here are 8 T cell receptor beta chains from one sample, sequenced in a study of cytomegalovirus exposure and HLA in healthy donors. Vbeta (60) and Jbeta (13) primers were used in the PCR. Generated by immunoSEQ multiplex PCR, the TCRdb table keeps only in-frame clones and is missing some. The sample lists 140,000 or so clones; more than 65% were seen once. The sequenced material came from PBMCs. All receptors come from a woman aged 25 to 39 in good health and CMV-seronegative.

The rearrangement joins TRBV5-1 to TRBJ1-6; 8 bases match TRBD1. V was pared by 4 bases and J by 7 bases, with 7 bases of the junction left unmatched. The CDR3 runs 15 residues. Per the germline V gene, CDR1 is SGHRS and CDR2 is YFSETQ. CDR3 DNA sequence: TGCGCCAGCAGCCTCCCGGACAGGGACAATTCACCCCTCCACTTT. Protein product: CASSLPDRDNSPLHF.

The gene calls are TRBV6-5 and TRBJ2-5, with 10 bases lining up with TRBD2. Trimming at V came to 7 bases and at J to 7 bases, leaving 12 bases not matched to a gene. This CDR3 is 15 amino acids long. Germline CDR1 is MNHEY and CDR2 is SVGAGI. The CDR3 loop reads CASKASGSLRGTQYF. Written as DNA, the CDR3 is TGTGCCAGCAAGGCTAGCGGGAGTCTTAGGGGGACCCAGTACTTC.

The V and J genes are TRBV7-9 and TRBJ1-6; D gene unclear. Germline CDR1 reads SEHNR; CDR2 reads FQNEAQ (reference sequence). The CDR3 is made up of 13 amino acids. V was clipped by 6 bases and J by 0 bases, with 3 bases between them. The CDR3 sequence is CASRSSYNSPLHF. CDR3 coding DNA: TGTGCCAGCAGGAGCTCCTATAATTCACCCCTCCACTTT.

V is TRBV6-5 and J is TRBJ2-1, with 8 bases fitting TRBD2. The V and J ends lost 7 bases and 4 bases, in that order; junction bases with no gene match: 9. CDR3 length: 15 residues. CDR1 and CDR2 from the germline V gene are MNHEY and SVGAGI. CDR3: CASTPPGLGYNEQFF. CDR3 in DNA: TGTGCCAGCACCCCGCCGGGACTAGGGTACAATGAGCAGTTCTTC.

The rearrangement joins TRBV27 to TRBJ2-1, with 11 bases matching TRBD1. Trimming removed 5 bases from V and 4 bases from J; junction bases left unmatched: 4. The germline CDR1 and CDR2 sequences are MNHEY and SMNVEV (reference sequence). The CDR3 totals 15 residues. The CDR3 bases are TGTGCCAGCAGTAGCGGGACAGGGGGTTACAATGAGCAGTTCTTC. The encoded protein is CASSSGTGGYNEQFF.

V is TRBV7-2 and J is TRBJ2-3, with a weak D call TRBD2 (6 bases). The CDR3 runs 15 residues. Germline CDR1 and CDR2: SGHTA and FQGNSA. V lost 5 bases and J 5 bases, leaving 17 bases between the germline ends. CDR3 loop: CASSPVGWGVDTQYF. For the CDR3, the DNA is TGTGCCAGCAGCCCCGTGGGGTGGGGGGTAGATACGCAGTATTTT.

This clone appeared a few times. The genes are TRBV7-9 and TRBJ2-5, with 9 bases matching TRBD2. V lost 1 base and J lost 4; bases outside the gene matches: 4. Germline CDR1 reads SEHNR; CDR2 reads FQNEAQ (reference sequence). The CDR3 is 15 residues long. Here the CDR3 reads CASSLGGGAVETQYF. DNA for the CDR3: TGTGCCAGCAGCTTAGGCGGGGGGGCCGTAGAGACCCAGTACTTC. Drawing the rest from reference TRBV7-9 and TRBJ2-5, the complete variable domain is DTGVSQNPRHKITKRGQNVTFRCDPISEHNRLYWYRQTLGQGPEFLTYFQNEAQLEKSRLLSDRFSAERPKGSFSTLEIQRTEQGDSAMYLCASSLGGGAVETQYFGPGTRLLVL.

V is TRBV10-1 and J is TRBJ2-1; TRBD2 matches at 7 bases. The CDR3 runs to 15 residues. The J segment lost 1 base and the V segment lost 2 bases, leaving 2 bases of the junction unmatched. CDR1 and CDR2 (germline): WNHNN, SYGVQD (reference sequence). The CDR3 sequence is CASSEGRGSYNEQFF. The CDR3 DNA is TGCGCCAGCAGTGAGGGGCGGGGGTCCTACAATGAGCAGTTCTTC.